The source of this T cell receptor beta chain is a study of T cell repertoires in cytomegalovirus infection. Study-wide background: Both recently identified HLA-C-restricted and well-studied HLA-B-restricted CMV epitopes were used in the study.

On this clonotype itself: Its cognate antigen is unknown.

Study observations and caveats: Ex vivo responses were dominated by HLA-C-restricted CMV-specific TCR beta clonotypes.

Each CDR3 protein gets one entry after TCRdb re-called the reads with MiXCR. The sample consists of over 250,000 distinct CDR3 sequences, approximately 22% of them appearing once. Trimming left V 0 bases short and J 2 bases short, with 11 bases between. Germline-derived CDR1 and CDR2 are MNHEY and SVGEGT. CDR3 length: 15 amino acids. J is TRBJ2-7 and V is TRBV6-2 or TRBV6-3; D might be TRBD2 (6 bases). This specimen consisted of cultured PBMCs, obtained from culture after CMV antigen stimulation. The TCR originated in a human donor in good health (CMV status not recorded). Some clones in this sample may be carry-over from other donors' samples. The CDR3 loop is CASSYSRGIAYEQYF. The CDR3 nucleotides are TGTGCCAGCAGTTACTCGCGGGGAATAGCCTACGAGCAGTACTTC.